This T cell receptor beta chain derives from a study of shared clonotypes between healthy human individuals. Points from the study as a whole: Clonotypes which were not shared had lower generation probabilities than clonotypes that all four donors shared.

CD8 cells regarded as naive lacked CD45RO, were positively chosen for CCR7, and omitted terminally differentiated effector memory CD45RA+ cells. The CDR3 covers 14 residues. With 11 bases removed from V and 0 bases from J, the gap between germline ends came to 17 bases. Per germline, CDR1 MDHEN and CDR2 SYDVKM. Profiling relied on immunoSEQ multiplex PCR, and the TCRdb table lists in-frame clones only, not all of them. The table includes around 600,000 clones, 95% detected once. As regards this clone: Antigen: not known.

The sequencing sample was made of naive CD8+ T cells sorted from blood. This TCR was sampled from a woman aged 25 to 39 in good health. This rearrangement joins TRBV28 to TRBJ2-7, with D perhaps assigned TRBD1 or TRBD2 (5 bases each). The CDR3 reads CAGSPWGNSYEQYF. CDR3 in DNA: TGTGCCGGCTCACCGTGGGGGAACTCCTACGAGCAGTACTTC.